This T cell receptor (beta chain) was observed in a study of cytomegalovirus exposure and HLA in healthy donors listed by TCRdb under 2017. For context, the study as a whole: An earlier analysis of some 620 of the donors reported about 300 Gb of sequence data and around 120 million unique TCR beta sequences obtained from around 190 million T cells. The study was designed to test whether signatures of past pathogen exposure could be identified by cataloging public T cell receptors. Besides the first cohort of roughly 660 subjects, a separate validation cohort made up of roughly 120 different subjects was used. The study profiled the T cell repertoires of 550 to 700 subjects by immunosequencing and related them to cytomegalovirus serostatus. An early release covering approximately 600 HLA-typed donors comprised approximately 300 gigabases of sequencing data and approximately 85 million unique TCR sequences. Typing coverage differed by locus: A, B, C, DRB1 and DQB1 were typed in roughly 620-640 donors, DQA1 in 500 to 550, DPA1 in 600 to 610, and DPB1 in approximately 450. Rather than drawing on any new phenotypic data, the later analysis identified candidate immune exposures from TCR beta sequences and the way those sequences occurred across donors. Of the roughly 400 genotyped donors, 75% to 85% were placed in the genetic ancestry cluster associated with self-reported Caucasian donors. Both class I and class II loci were covered by HLA typing, at four-digit resolution. In an earlier analysis of roughly 580 of the donors, high-throughput TCR beta sequencing was used to judge whether each TCR beta V gene segment behaved as functional or pseudogenic. All discovery cohort repertoires had been generated using a single sequencing platform. Donor age, sex, ethnicity and CMV serostatus were compiled alongside the repertoire data. Four or five DR-DQ haplotypes were handled as single units for association and clustering because linkage in the cohort was strong. A later analysis re-analyzed previously published TCR beta repertoires from approximately 700 donors and added high-resolution HLA genotyping to study TCR occurrence patterns. Among over 350 genotyped donors of the cohort, an average of approximately 240,000 unique TCR beta nucleotide sequences were sequenced per donor, about a sixth of them non-productive. High-throughput TCR immunosequencing, statistical association of individual TCRs with disease status, and machine learning were combined to predict cytomegalovirus infection status. Genome-wide SNP genotypes for about 65% of the 666 donors were used in a later genetic analysis, which treated that subset as a discovery cohort. Broad study findings and their caveats: According to a later analysis, parvovirus B19, influenza, CMV and Epstein-Barr virus appeared linked to several top co-occurrence clusters. In a later analysis, most CMV-associated TCR beta chains were found to appear HLA-restricted, with HLA associations seemingly driven largely by CMV exposure. V-gene and J-gene trimming of TCR beta chains was associated with a missense DCLRE1C variant in a later genetic analysis, and the association was replicated in an independent cohort. The authors suggested that the approach could potentially be extended to other disease states and immunological phenotypes. A cluster of highly shared sequence variants was judged likely to represent a technical artifact of the sequencing pipeline. When HLA alleles, especially DR and DQ, strongly co-occurred, TCR associations were difficult to assign to individual alleles. In a later analysis, HLA-associated TCR beta chains were found to be more clonally expanded and to have lower generation probabilities than equally common non-associated chains. Immune exposure information for the cohort was limited to CMV serostatus. The study listed 150 to 200 TCR beta chains as associated with cytomegalovirus. Most TCR sequences were seen in very few donors, while some public TCRs were found in many individuals. In this cohort, only TCR beta chains were sequenced, and detectable features were limited by the absence of alpha or paired-chain data. In both the original and validation cohorts, the classifier was reported to diagnose cytomegalovirus status with high specificity and sensitivity. Linkage disequilibrium might explain the correlated functional status among segregating V segments, but an unknown experimental factor could not be ruled out. An earlier analysis of 587 of the donors showed that most TCR beta V segments appeared in productive rearrangements either about 90% or about 30% of the time, which broadly matched IMGT annotations. A later genetic analysis reported fewer N-insertions in productive TCRs among donors in an Asian-associated ancestry cluster than the roughly 650-donor mean. In a later analysis, the rate of TCR association differed among HLA loci, with DRB1 alleles having the most associated TCRs and HLA-C alleles having the fewest. In vitro tests confirmed that a few of the cytomegalovirus-associated TCR beta chains recognize cytomegalovirus antigens. Presence/absence analyses assumed roughly uniform sequencing depth across donors, an assumption that may not hold. A further reported finding was that TCR beta sequences accurately predicted the HLA-A and HLA-B alleles for most subjects in the first cohort. A later analysis associated 17,000 or so TCR beta sequences with specific HLA alleles at a false discovery rate of 0.05. Because some donors lacked HLA typing at each locus, the association tests relied only on the typed subset. Some 15 rarely observed V segments, including chromosome 9 orphons, were excluded from the earlier analysis of about 500 of the donors because counts were too low. The 87-base-pair reads could not distinguish some IMGT-functional V segments, including TRBV6-2 and TRBV6-3, so those segments were excluded.

Comment on this clone: Its antigen has not been determined. No much larger clone exists at a distance of one base, and base qualities are not known.

The library relied on the immunoSEQ multiplex PCR assay. For the multiplex PCR, a mixture combining 60 forward primers for TCR Vbeta segments and 13 reverse primers for TCR Jbeta segments was used. The CDR3 region of rearranged TCR beta genes was amplified from genomic DNA with a multiplex PCR assay. The Illumina HiSeq System was used to sequence the amplified TCR beta libraries as 87-base-pair reads. Processing in the source paper ran as follows. In a later analysis, roughly 80 million unique TCR beta chains were counted across the roughly 610 repertoires, and approximately 11 million of these chains were shared by at least two donors. Raw reads were error-corrected and collapsed into unique sequences with a nearest-neighbor algorithm that merged closely related sequences to remove PCR and sequencing errors. CDR3 sequences were aligned to IMGT reference sequences to assign V, D and J gene segments. Each retained sequence needed at least a six-nucleotide match to both a V gene segment and a J gene segment. Rearrangements were called productive when the CDR3 lacked stop codons and stayed in frame with V and J; all others were non-productive. CDR3 was defined according to IMGT convention as the region running from the second conserved V-encoded cysteine to the conserved J-encoded phenylalanine. Sequences without an unambiguous match to a single V gene segment were excluded from the earlier analysis of 500 to 700 of the donors. In an earlier analysis of approximately 500 of the donors, a V segment was called functional when productive rearrangements were above 56.7%, and segregating when the standard deviation between donors exceeded 5%. A statistical classification framework was built to diagnose cytomegalovirus status from the catalog of TCR beta chain sequences. In a later analysis, V and J genes were assigned by comparing TCR nucleotide sequences against IMGT/GENE-DB human TR gene sequences. The TCRdist pipeline was used in a later analysis to assign CDR3 sequences and most-parsimonious VDJ recombination scenarios. In a later analysis, each TCR beta chain was defined by its CDR3 amino acid sequence together with its V-gene family, and reads without a unique V-gene family were excluded. To address suspected cross-contamination and a sequencing artifact, a later analysis removed over 500 highly shared, low-generation-probability nucleotide sequences. A later analysis calculated a clonal expansion index for each public chain from normalized within-repertoire ranks of inferred template counts. In a later analysis, generation probabilities were computed using a VDJ recombination model fitted to out-of-frame rearrangements, and the results were checked against IGoR. Hypergeometric tests were used in a later analysis to score TCR-TCR, TCR-HLA and TCR-CMV co-occurrence, with a repertoire-size bias correction applied to the TCR pairs. To estimate false discovery rates, a later analysis permuted the HLA or CMV assignments 20 times. In a later analysis, co-occurring TCRs were grouped with DBSCAN, and TCRdist sequence similarity was added when clustering was performed within HLA-allele-positive subsets. Co-occurrence clustering excluded repertoires with fewer than 30,000 or more than 120,000 public chains, plus five with anomalous nucleotide sharing. TCRdb obtained this table from immuneACCESS and retained in-frame rearrangements with V and J assigned. These tables miss some clones; where compared with another copy, unresolved V genes account for less than half of the shortfall, and the remainder is unexplained. V, J and clone size were drawn from that table, and D and trimming were deduced from the DNA. In this sample the table shows roughly 190,000 clones, approximately 79% of which occur a single time. The ten largest clonotypes hold 1.5% to 2% of the sample.

The germline V gene gives CDR1 as SNHLY and CDR2 as FYNNEI. Measured from the cysteine to the phenylalanine, the CDR3 is 16 residues long. This entry keeps only the CDR3 DNA: 48 bases, framed from base 1. Trimmed from V: 1 base; trimmed from J: 7 bases; junction bases lacking a gene match: 7. In total, fewer than 750 healthy bone marrow donors made up the cohort. All cohort members were sampled while nominally healthy, although unrecorded immune exposures were likely present. The donor was CMV seronegative and belonged to the group of 352 seronegative cohort members. A peripheral blood sample was collected from each donor, and TCR beta sequencing was performed on peripheral blood mononuclear cells. The Qiagen DNeasy Blood Extraction Kit was used to extract genomic DNA from the blood cell samples.

This clonotype was obtained from a woman aged 18-29 years in good health and CMV-seronegative. This chain joins TRBV2 to TRBJ2-1, and TRBD2 aligns with 10 junction nucleotides. The sequenced material came from PBMCs. The sequenced DNA is TGTGCCAGCAGTGAAGAGGACCTGGGACTAGCGAATGAGCAGTTCTTC. The translation is CASSEEDLGLANEQFF.